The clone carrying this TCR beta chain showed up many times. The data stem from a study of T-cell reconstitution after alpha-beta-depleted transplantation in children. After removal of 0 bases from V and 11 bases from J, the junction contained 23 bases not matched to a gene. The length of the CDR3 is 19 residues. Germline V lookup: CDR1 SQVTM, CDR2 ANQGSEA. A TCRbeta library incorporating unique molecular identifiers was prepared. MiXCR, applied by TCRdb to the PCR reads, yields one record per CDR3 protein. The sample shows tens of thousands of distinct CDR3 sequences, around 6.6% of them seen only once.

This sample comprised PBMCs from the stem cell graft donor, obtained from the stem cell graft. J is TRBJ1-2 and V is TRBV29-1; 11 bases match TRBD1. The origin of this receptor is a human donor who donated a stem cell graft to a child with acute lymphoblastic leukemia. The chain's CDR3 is CSVEDQDRGHHLAREEYTF. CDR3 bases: TGCAGCGTTGAAGATCAGGACAGGGGGCACCATCTTGCAAGAGAGGAATACACCTTC.